A single sample gave rise to the 4 T cell receptor beta chains below, sequenced in a study of shared clonotypes between healthy human individuals. The data were produced by immunoSEQ multiplex PCR, yet TCRdb's version contains in-frame clones alone and is incomplete. The sample has 2 million to 2.5 million clones; approximately 93% are singletons. Sequencing was carried out using naive CD4+ T cells from PBMCs. The subset was: CD45RA+ positively selected. The source is a man aged 18 to 29 in good health. Some clones in this sample may be carry-over from other donors' samples.

The chain is built from TRBV28 and TRBJ1-1; D possibly corresponds to TRBD1 (6 bases). The CDR3 sequence is 18 residues long. Germline-derived CDR1 and CDR2 are MDHEN and SYDVKM. V was trimmed by 2 bases and J by 2 bases, leaving 21 bases between them. In DNA, the CDR3 is TGTGCCAGCAGTTTAATTCTCGGGGGGCCCGACCTAAACACTGAAGCTTTCTTT. Its translation is CASSLILGGPDLNTEAFF.

This sequence joins TRBV5-1 and TRBJ2-1; 7 bases agree with TRBD2. Per germline, CDR1 SGHRS and CDR2 YFSETQ. After removal of 3 bases from V and 6 bases from J, the junction contained 15 bases not matched to a gene. The CDR3 runs to 17 residues. Here the CDR3 reads CASSSLVGAGQGNEQFF. In nucleotides, the CDR3 is TGCGCCAGCAGCTCCCTTGTTGGAGCGGGGCAAGGCAATGAGCAGTTCTTC.

The genes are TRBV11-2 and TRBJ2-3, with D possibly TRBD2 on 6 matching bases. The CDR3 is 17 residues long. V was pared by 1 base and J by 1 base, with 15 bases between. The germline CDR1 and CDR2 sequences are SGHAT and FQNNGV. CDR3 residues: CASSLVFSGSGTDTQYF. CDR3 nucleotide sequence: TGTGCCAGCAGCTTAGTTTTTAGCGGATCCGGCACAGATACGCAGTATTTT.

The chain carries TRBV19 and TRBJ1-4, with D hard to call. Trimming took off 2 bases at V and 0 bases at J, with 13 bases between the two ends. Germline V gene data show CDR1 as LNHDA and CDR2 as SQIVND (reference sequence). The CDR3 length is 17 residues. The CDR3 loop is CASSIPHGRATNEKLFF. In DNA, the CDR3 is TGTGCCAGTAGTATACCCCATGGCCGGGCAACTAATGAAAAACTGTTTTTT.